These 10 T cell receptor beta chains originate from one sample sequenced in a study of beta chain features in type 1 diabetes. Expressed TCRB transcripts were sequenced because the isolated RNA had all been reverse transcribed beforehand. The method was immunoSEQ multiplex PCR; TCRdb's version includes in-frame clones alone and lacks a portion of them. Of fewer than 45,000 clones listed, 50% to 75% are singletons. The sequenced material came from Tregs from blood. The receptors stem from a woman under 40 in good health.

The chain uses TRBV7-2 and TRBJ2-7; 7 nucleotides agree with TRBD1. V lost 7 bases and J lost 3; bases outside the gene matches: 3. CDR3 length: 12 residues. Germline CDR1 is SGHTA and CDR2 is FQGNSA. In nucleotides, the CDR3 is TGTGCCAGCACCGGGACAGACTACGAGCAGTACTTC. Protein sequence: CASTGTDYEQYF. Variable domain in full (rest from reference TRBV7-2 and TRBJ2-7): GAGVSQSPSNKVTEKGKDVELRCDPISGHTALYWYRQSLGQGLEFLIYFQGNSAPDKSGLPSDRFSAERTGGSVSTLTIQRTQQEDSAVYLCASTGTDYEQYFGPGTRLTVT.

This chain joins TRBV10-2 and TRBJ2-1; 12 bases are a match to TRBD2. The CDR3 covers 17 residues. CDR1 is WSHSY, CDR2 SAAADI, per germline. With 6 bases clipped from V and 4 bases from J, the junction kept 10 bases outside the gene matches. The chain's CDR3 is CASRPTLLAGGYNEQFF. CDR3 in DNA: TGCGCCAGCAGACCGACTCTCCTAGCGGGAGGGTACAATGAGCAGTTCTTC.

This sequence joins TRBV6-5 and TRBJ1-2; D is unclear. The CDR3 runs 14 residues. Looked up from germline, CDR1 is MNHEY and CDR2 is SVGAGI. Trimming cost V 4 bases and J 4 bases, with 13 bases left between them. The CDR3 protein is CASSSADLLYGYTF. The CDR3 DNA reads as TGTGCCAGCAGTTCTGCGGATCTACTCTATGGCTACACCTTC.

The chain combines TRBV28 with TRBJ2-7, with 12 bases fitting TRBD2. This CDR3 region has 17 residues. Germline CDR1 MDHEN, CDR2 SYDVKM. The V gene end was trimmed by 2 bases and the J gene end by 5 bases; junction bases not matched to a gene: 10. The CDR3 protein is CASSLTGLAGSLDEQYF. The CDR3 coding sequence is TGTGCCAGCAGTTTAACAGGACTAGCGGGATCCCTGGACGAGCAGTACTTC. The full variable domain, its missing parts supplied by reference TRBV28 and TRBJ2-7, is DVKVTQSSRYLVKRTGEKVFLECVQDMDHENMFWYRQDPGLGLRLIYFSYDVKMKEKGDIPEGYSVSREKKERFSLILESASTNQTSMYLCASSLTGLAGSLDEQYFGPGTRLTVT.

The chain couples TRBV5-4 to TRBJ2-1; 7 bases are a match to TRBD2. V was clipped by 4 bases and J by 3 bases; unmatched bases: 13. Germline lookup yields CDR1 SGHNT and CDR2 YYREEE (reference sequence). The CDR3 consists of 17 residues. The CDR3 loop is CASSPGFGASGYNEQFF. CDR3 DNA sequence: TGTGCCAGCAGCCCGGGTTTCGGGGCTAGCGGCTACAATGAGCAGTTCTTC.

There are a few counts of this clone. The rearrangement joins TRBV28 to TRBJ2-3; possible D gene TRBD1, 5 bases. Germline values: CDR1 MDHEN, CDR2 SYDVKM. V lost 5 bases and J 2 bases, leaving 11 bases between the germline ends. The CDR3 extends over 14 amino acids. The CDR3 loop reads CASSPLTVTDTQYF. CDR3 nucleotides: TGTGCCAGCAGTCCACTGACAGTCACAGATACGCAGTATTTT.

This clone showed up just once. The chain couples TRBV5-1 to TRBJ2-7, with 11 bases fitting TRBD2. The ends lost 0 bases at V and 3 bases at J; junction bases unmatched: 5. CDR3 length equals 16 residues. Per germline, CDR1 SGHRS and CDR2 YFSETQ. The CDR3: CASSLGGTSGSYEQYF. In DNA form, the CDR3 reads TGCGCCAGCAGCTTGGGAGGGACTAGCGGAAGCTACGAGCAGTACTTC.

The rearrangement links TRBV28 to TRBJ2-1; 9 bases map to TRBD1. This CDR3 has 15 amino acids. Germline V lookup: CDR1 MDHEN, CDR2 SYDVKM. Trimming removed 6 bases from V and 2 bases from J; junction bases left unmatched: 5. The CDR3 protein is CASRWGQGTYNEQFF. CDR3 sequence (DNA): TGTGCCAGCAGGTGGGGACAGGGAACCTACAATGAGCAGTTCTTC.

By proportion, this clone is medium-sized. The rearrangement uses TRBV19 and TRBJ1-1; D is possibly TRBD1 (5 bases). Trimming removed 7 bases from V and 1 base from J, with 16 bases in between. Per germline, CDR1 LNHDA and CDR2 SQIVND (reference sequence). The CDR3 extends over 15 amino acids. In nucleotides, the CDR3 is TGTGCCAGTAAAGTCGGGGGATGGGGGAACACTGAAGCTTTCTTT. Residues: CASKVGGWGNTEAFF.

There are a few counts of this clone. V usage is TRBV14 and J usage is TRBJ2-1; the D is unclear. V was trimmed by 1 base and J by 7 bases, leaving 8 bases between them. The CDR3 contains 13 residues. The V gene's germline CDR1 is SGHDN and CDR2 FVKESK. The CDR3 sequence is CASSQVNKNEQFF. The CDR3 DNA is TGTGCCAGCAGCCAAGTAAACAAAAATGAGCAGTTCTTC.